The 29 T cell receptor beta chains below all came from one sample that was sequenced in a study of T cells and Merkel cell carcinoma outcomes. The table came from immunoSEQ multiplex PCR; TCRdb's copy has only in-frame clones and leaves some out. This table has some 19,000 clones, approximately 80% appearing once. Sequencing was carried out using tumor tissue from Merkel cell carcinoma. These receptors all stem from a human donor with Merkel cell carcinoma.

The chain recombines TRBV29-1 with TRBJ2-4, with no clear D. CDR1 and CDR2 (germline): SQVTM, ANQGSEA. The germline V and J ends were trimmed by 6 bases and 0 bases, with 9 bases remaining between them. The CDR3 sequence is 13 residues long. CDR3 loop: CSVQALAKNIQYF. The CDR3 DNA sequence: TGCAGCGTCCAGGCTCTAGCCAAAAACATTCAGTACTTC.

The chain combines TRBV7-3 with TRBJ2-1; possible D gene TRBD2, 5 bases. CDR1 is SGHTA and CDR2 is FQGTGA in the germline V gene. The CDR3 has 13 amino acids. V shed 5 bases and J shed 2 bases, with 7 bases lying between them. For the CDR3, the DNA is TGTGCCAGCAGCGCCGGGACCTACAATGAGCAGTTCTTC. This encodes CASSAGTYNEQFF.

The DNA for the CDR3 is TGTGCCAGCAGCTATCAGTTCGGTCTCCTGGGAGCTTTCTTT. The encoded protein is CASSYQFGLLGAFF. The V call is TRBV7-2, the J call TRBJ1-1; D is uncertain. Germline V gene data show CDR1 as SGHTA and CDR2 as FQGNSA. The CDR3 is made up of 14 amino acids. With 4 bases removed from V and 10 bases from J, the gap between germline ends came to 19 bases.

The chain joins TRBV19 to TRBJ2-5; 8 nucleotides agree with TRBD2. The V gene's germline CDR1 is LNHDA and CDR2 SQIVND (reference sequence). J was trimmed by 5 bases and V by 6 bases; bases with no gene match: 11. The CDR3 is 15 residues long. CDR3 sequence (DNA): TGTGCCAGTAGCCCTACTAGCGGAGGGGCGGAGACCCAGTACTTC. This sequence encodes CASSPTSGGAETQYF. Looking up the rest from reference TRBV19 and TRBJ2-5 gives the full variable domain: DGGITQSPKYLFRKEGQNVTLSCEQNLNHDAMYWYRQDPGQGLRLIYYSQIVNDFQKGDIAEGYSVSREKKESFPLTVTSAQKNPTAFYLCASSPTSGGAETQYFGPGTRLLVL.

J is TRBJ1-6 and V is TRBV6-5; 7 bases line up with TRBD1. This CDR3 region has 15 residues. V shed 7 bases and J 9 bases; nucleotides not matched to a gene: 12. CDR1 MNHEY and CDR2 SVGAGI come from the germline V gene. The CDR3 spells CASTDRTGSVSPLHF. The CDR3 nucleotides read TGTGCCAGCACCGATAGGACAGGTTCAGTTTCACCCCTCCACTTT.

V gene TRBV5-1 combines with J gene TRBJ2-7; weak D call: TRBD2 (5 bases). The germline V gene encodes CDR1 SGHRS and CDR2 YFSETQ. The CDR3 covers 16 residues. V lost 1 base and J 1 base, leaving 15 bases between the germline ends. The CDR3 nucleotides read TGCGCCAGCAGCTTGTCCACTGGCGGGCGGTCCTACGAGCAGTACTTC. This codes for CASSLSTGGRSYEQYF.

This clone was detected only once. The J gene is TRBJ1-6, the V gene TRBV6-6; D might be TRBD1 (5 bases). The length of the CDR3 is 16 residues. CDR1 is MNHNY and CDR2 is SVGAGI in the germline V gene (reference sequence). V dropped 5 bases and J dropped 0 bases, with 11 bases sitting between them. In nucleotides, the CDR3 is TGTGCCAGCAGTACCCCGGACATCTCCTATAATTCACCCCTCCACTTT. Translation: CASSTPDISYNSPLHF.

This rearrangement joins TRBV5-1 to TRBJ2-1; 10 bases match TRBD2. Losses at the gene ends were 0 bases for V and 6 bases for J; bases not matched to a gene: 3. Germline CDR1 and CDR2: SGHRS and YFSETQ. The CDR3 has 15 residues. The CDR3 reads CASSLASGRLNEQFF. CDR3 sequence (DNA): TGCGCCAGCAGCTTGGCTAGCGGGAGACTCAATGAGCAGTTCTTC. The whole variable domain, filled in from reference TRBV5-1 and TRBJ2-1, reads KAGVTQTPRYLIKTRGQQVTLSCSPISGHRSVSWYQQTPGQGLQFLFEYFSETQRNKGNFPGRFSGRQFSNSRSEMNVSTLELGDSALYLCASSLASGRLNEQFFGPGTRLTVL.

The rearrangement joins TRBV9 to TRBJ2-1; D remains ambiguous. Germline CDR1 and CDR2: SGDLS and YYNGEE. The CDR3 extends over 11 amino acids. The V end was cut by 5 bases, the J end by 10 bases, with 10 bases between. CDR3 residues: CASSLVGEQFF. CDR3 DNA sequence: TGTGCCAGCAGTTTGGTTGGCGAGCAGTTCTTC.

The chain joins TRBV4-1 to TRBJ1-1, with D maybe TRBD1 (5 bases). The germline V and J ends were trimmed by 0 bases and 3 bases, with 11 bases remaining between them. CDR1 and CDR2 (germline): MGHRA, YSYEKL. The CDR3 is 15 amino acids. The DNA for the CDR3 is TGCGCCAGCAGCCAAGAGGGACTGGGGGACACTGAAGCTTTCTTT. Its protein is CASSQEGLGDTEAFF.

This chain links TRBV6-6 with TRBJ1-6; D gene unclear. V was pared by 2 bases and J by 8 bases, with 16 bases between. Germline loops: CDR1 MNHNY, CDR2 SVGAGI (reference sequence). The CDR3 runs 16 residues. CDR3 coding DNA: TGTGCCAGCAGTTACCCCCCCGGTAGGGATGATTCACCCCTCCACTTT. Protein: CASSYPPGRDDSPLHF.

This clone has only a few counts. CDR3 protein: CASSVALAGVSETQYF. CDR3 DNA sequence: TGTGCCAGCAGCGTAGCCTTGGCAGGGGTTTCCGAGACCCAGTACTTC. The chain couples TRBV9 to TRBJ2-5; tentative D call: TRBD1 (6 bases). Trimming took off 0 bases at V and 5 bases at J, with 17 bases between the two ends. This CDR3 contains 16 residues. Germline V lookup: CDR1 SGDLS, CDR2 YYNGEE.

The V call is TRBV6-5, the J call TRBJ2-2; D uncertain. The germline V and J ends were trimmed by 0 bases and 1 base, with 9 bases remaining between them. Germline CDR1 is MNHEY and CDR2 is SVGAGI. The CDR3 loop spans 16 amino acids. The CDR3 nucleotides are TGTGCCAGCAGTTACTCTCCTAGTCTGAACACCGGGGAGCTGTTTTTT. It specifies CASSYSPSLNTGELFF.

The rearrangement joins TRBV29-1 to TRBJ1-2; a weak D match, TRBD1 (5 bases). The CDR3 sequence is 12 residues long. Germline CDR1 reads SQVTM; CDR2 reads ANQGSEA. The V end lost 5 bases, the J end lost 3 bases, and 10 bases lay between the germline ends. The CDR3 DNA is TGCAGCGTTCCGGGACCTTACTATGGCTACACCTTC. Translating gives CSVPGPYYGYTF.

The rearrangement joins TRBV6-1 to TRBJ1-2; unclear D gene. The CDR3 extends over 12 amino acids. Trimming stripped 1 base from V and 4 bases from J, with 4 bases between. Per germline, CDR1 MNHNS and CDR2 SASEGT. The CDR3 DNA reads TGTGCCAGCAGTGAAGGTCGCTATGGCTACACCTTC. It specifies CASSEGRYGYTF.

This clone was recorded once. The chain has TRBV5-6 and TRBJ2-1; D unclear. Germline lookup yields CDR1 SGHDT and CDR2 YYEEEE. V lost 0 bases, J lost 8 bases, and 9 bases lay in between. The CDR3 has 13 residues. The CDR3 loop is CASSLVGGDEQFF. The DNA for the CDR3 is TGTGCCAGCAGCTTGGTTGGCGGAGATGAGCAGTTCTTC.

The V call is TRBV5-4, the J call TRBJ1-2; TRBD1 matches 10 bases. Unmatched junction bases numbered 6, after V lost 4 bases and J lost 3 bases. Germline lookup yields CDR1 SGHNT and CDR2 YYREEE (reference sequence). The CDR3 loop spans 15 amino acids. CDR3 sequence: CASSRAGTGDYGYTF. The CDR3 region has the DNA TGTGCCAGCAGCCGGGCCGGGACAGGGGACTATGGCTACACCTTC.

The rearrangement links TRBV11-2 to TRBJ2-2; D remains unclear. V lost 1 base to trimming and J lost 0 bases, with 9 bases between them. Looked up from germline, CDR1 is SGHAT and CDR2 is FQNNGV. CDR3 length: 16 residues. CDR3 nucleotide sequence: TGTGCCAGCAGCTTAGTGGCAGCTCCGAACACCGGGGAGCTGTTTTTT. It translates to CASSLVAAPNTGELFF.

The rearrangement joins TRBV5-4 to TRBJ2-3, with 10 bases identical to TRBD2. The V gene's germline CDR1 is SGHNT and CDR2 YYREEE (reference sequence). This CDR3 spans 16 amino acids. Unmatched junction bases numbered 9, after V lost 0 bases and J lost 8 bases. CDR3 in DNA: TGTGCCAGCAGCTTGGCCAGCGGGGGGGCAAGTGGTACGCAGTATTTT. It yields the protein CASSLASGGASGTQYF.

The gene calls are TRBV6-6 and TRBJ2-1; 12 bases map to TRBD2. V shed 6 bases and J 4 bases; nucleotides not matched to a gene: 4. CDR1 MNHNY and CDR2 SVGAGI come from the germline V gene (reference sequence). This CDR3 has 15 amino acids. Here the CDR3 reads CASSSTSGGYNEQFF. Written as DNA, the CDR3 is TGTGCCAGCAGCTCAACTAGCGGGGGGTACAATGAGCAGTTCTTC.

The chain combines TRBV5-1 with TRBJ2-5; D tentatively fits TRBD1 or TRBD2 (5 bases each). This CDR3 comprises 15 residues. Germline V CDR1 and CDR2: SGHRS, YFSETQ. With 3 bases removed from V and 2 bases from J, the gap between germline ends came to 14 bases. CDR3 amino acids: CASSWGLSQQETQYF. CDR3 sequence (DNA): TGCGCCAGCAGCTGGGGGTTGTCGCAACAAGAGACCCAGTACTTC.

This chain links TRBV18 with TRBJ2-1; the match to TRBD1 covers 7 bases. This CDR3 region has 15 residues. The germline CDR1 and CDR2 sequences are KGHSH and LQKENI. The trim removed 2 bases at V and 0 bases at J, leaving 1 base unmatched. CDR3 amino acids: CASSPRGRSYNEQFF. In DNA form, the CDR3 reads TGTGCCAGCTCACCAAGGGGGCGCTCCTACAATGAGCAGTTCTTC. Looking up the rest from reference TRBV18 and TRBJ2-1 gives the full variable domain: NAGVMQNPRHLVRRRGQEARLRCSPMKGHSHVYWYRQLPEEGLKFMVYLQKENIIDESGMPKERFSAEFPKEGPSILRIQQVVRGDSAAYFCASSPRGRSYNEQFFGPGTRLTVL.

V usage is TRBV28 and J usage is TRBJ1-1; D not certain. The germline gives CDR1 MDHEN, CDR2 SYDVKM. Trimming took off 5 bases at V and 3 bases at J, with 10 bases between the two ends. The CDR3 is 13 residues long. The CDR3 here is CASSGGWYTEAFF. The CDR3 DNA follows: TGTGCCAGCAGTGGAGGGTGGTACACTGAAGCTTTCTTT.

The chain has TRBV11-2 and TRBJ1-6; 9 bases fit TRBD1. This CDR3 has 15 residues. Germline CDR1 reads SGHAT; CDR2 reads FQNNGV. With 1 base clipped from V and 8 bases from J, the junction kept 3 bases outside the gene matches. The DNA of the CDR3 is TGTGCCAGCAGCTTAGGACAGGGGGGACATTCACCCCTCCACTTT. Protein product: CASSLGQGGHSPLHF.

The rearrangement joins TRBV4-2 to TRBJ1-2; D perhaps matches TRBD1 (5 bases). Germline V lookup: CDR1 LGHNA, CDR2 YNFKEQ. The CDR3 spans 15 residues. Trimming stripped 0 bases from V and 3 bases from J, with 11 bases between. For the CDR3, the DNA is TGTGCCAGCAGCCAAGATCAGGGCATCGACTATGGCTACACCTTC. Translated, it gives CASSQDQGIDYGYTF.

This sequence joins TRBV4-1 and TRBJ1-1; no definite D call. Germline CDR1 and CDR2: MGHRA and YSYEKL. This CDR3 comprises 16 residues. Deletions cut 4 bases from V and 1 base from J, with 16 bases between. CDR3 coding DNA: TGCGCCAGCAGCCTCTTTCGTCACACCCCGAACACTGAAGCTTTCTTT. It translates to CASSLFRHTPNTEAFF.

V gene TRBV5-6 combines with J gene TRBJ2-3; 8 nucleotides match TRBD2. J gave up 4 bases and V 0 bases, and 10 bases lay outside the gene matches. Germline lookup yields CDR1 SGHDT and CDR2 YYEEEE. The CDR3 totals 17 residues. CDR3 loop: CASSLVLSGVPADTQYF. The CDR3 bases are TGTGCCAGCAGCTTGGTCCTTAGCGGGGTCCCCGCAGATACGCAGTATTTT.

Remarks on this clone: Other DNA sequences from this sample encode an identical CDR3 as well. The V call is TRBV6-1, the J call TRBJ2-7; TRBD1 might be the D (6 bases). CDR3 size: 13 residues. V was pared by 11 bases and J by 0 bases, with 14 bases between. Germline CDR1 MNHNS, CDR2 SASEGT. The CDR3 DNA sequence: TGTGCCGGATCCCCGGACAGCTCCTACGAGCAGTACTTC. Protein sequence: CAGSPDSSYEQYF.

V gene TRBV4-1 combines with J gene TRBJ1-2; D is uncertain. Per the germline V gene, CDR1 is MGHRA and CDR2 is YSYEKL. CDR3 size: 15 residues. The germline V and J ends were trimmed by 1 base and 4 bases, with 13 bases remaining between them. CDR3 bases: TGCGCCAGCAGCCAAGTGCCCAGGCCGGTCTATGGCTACACCTTC. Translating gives CASSQVPRPVYGYTF.